This TCR beta chain was documented in a study of T-cell reconstitution after alpha-beta-depleted transplantation in children. It was with unique molecular identifiers that the TCRbeta library was prepared. TCRdb called the PCR reads again in MiXCR, with one record for every CDR3 protein. The sample has around 680,000 distinct CDR3 sequences; roughly 17% are singletons. Source: PBMCs from the stem cell graft donor, taken from the stem cell graft. The TCR comes from a human donor who donated a stem cell graft to a child with acute myeloid leukemia.

CDR3 nucleotide sequence: TGCAGCGTCCCTCGTGGACAGGGAAAAACTGAAGCTTTCTTT. Protein product: CSVPRGQGKTEAFF. V usage is TRBV29-1 and J usage is TRBJ1-1; 8 positions agree with TRBD1. The J segment lost 5 bases and the V segment lost 6 bases, leaving 11 bases of the junction unmatched. The CDR3 sequence is 14 residues long. Germline-derived CDR1 and CDR2 are SQVTM and ANQGSEA.